This T cell receptor beta chain was recovered during a study of shared clonotypes between healthy human individuals. Amplification in unsorted PBMC replicate PCRs started from approximately 300 ng DNA, which equals tens of thousands of T cell genomes. The method was immunoSEQ multiplex PCR; TCRdb's version includes in-frame clones alone and lacks a portion of them. The sample holds about 510,000 clones, over 75% seen once. V gave up 10 bases and J gave up 5 bases, with 23 bases separating them. Looked up from germline, CDR1 is MDHEN and CDR2 is SYDVKM. The CDR3 consists of 15 residues. The sequenced sample was PBMCs. The TCR originated in a woman in her 40s in good health. Some clones in this sample may be carry-over from other donors' samples. The rearrangement joins TRBV28 to TRBJ1-2; D gene unclear. CDR3 residues: CAISTGLLTVYGYTF. The CDR3 DNA sequence: TGTGCCATCTCGACCGGCCTTCTAACTGTTTATGGCTACACCTTC.